This T cell receptor (beta chain) appears in the sequencing data of a study of cytomegalovirus exposure and HLA in healthy donors. General study points: According to reports, the classifier identified cytomegalovirus status with high specificity and sensitivity.

As for this clone: Antigen specificity is unknown.

The CDR3 is 15 residues long. Germline-derived CDR1 and CDR2 are SGHRS and YFSETQ. Trimming cost V 4 bases and J 8 bases; bases outside gene matches: 9. PCR used 60 Vbeta primers and 13 Jbeta primers. TCRdb's table, derived via immunoSEQ multiplex PCR, lists solely in-frame clones and lacks some. Altogether under 250,000 clones are present, 65% to 80% being singletons, with the ten largest covering under 4.5%. The receptor's source is a woman under 40 in good health and CMV-seropositive. Sequenced sample: PBMCs. V and J are TRBV5-1 and TRBJ1-4; 9 bases map to TRBD1. The CDR3 nucleotides are TGCGCCAGCAGCCCGGGTGGGACAGGGAGCGAAAAACTGTTTTTT. Translation gives CASSPGGTGSEKLFF.